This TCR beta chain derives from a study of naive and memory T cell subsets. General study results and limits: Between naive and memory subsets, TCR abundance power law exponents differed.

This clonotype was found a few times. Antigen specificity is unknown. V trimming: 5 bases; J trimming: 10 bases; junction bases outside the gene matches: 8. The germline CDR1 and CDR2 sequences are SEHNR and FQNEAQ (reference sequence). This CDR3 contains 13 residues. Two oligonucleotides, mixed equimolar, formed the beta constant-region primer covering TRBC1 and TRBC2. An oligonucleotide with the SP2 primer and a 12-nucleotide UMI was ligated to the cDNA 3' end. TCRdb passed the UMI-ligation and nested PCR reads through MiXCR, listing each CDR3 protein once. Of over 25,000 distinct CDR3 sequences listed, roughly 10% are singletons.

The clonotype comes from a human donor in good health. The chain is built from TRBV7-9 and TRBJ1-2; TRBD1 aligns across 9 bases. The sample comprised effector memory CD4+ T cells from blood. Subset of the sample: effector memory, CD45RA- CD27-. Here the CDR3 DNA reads TGTGCCAGCAGCCCTAGGGGACAGGGTGACTACACCTTC. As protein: CASSPRGQGDYTF.